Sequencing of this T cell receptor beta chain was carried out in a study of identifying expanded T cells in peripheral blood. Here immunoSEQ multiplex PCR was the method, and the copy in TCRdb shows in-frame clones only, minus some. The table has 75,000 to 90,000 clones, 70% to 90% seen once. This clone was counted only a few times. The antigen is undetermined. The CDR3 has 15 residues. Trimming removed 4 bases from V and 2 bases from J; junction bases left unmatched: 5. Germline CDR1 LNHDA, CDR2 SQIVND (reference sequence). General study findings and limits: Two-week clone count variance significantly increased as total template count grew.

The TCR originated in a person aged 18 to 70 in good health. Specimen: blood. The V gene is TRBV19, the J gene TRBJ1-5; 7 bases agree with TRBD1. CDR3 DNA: TGTGCCAGTAGTACTTATACAGGGGGCAATCAGCCCCAGCATTTT. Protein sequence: CASSTYTGGNQPQHF.